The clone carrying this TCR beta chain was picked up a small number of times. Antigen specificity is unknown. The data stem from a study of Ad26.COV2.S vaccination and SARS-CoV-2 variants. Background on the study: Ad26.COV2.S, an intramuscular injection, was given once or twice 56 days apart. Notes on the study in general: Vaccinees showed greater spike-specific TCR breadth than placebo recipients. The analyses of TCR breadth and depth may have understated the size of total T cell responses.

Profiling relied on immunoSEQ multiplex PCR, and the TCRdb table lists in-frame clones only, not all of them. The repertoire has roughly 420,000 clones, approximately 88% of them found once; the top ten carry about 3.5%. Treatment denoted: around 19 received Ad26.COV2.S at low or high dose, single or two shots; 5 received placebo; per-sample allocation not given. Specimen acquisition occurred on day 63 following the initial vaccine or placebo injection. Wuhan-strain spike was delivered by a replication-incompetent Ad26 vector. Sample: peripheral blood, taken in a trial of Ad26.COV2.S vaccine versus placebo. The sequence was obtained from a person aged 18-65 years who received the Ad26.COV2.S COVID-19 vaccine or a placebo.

CDR3 bases: TGCGCCAGCAGTGATGGACCCGAGGGGTTTGGAAACACCATATATTTT. Translation gives CASSDGPEGFGNTIYF. The chain recombines TRBV4-3 with TRBJ1-3, with D possibly being TRBD1 (5 bases). CDR1 LGHNA and CDR2 YSLEER come from the germline V gene. V lost 6 bases to trimming and J lost 3 bases, with 18 bases between them. The CDR3 has 16 amino acids.